Below, 26 T cell receptor beta chains from the same sample are listed, as sequenced in a study of OX40 agonist ivuxolimab in advanced cancers. Repertoires were generated with immunoSEQ multiplex PCR, while TCRdb's copy carries only in-frame clones and drops some. The sample gives 30,000 to 40,000 clones, 65% to 85% of which show up once; about 25% is in the top ten. The sequencing here drew on CD4+ or CD8+ T cells sorted from blood, taken in a trial of the OX40 agonist ivuxolimab. The receptor set was obtained from an adult with an advanced solid tumor such as melanoma, head and neck, liver or kidney cancer.

The chain recombines TRBV9 with TRBJ2-3; 9 bases match TRBD2. The length of the CDR3 is 16 residues. Germline-derived CDR1 and CDR2 are SGDLS and YYNGEE. With V trimmed by 4 bases and J by 10 bases, 16 bases remained unmatched. CDR3 amino acids: CASSTPGAGGPGAQYF. The CDR3 DNA reads TGTGCCAGCAGCACCCCGGGTGCGGGAGGGCCTGGGGCGCAGTATTTT. Based on the CDR3 plus reference TRBV9 and TRBJ2-3, the full variable domain is DSGVTQTPKHLITATGQRVTLRCSPRSGDLSVYWYQQSLDQGLQFLIQYYNGEERAKGNILERFSAQQFPDLHSELNLSSLELGDSALYFCASSTPGAGGPGAQYFGPGTRLTVL.

To note about this clone: The same CDR3 can be traced to other DNA sequences in this sample. The chain links TRBV9 to TRBJ1-4; D perhaps matches TRBD1 (5 bases). This CDR3 has 15 residues. The germline V and J ends were trimmed by 0 bases and 2 bases, with 8 bases remaining between them. The germline CDR1 and CDR2 sequences are SGDLS and YYNGEE. DNA for the CDR3: TGTGCCAGCAGCGTAGGGGGGTTGACTAATGAAAAACTGTTTTTT. Encoded protein: CASSVGGLTNEKLFF.

The chain joins TRBV4-2 to TRBJ2-1; TRBD2 agrees at 10 bases. CDR3 length: 15 residues. CDR1 is LGHNA and CDR2 is YNFKEQ in the germline V gene. The junction had 6 bases not matched to a gene; V was cut back by 4 bases and J by 6 bases. In DNA, the CDR3 is TGTGCCAGCAGCCTTTCGACTAGCGGGTCCAATGAGCAGTTCTTC. Translated: CASSLSTSGSNEQFF.

Written as DNA, the CDR3 is TGTGCCATCCCGGTGGGCCAGGGAAACACTGAAGCTTTCTTT. Its protein is CAIPVGQGNTEAFF. The J gene is TRBJ1-1, the V gene TRBV6-1, with D tentatively TRBD1 (5 bases). CDR3 length equals 14 residues. V lost 10 bases and J 2 bases, leaving 17 bases between the germline ends. The germline CDR1 and CDR2 sequences are MNHNS and SASEGT.

The CDR3 reads CASSPRGAAYEQYF. CDR3 nucleotide sequence: TGTGCCAGCAGTCCGCGGGGGGCCGCTTACGAGCAGTACTTC. V usage is TRBV7-6 and J usage is TRBJ2-7, with 8 positions matching TRBD2. CDR1 and CDR2 (germline): SGHVS, FNYEAQ. The CDR3 loop spans 14 amino acids. V shed 6 bases, J shed 4 bases, and the junction held 8 bases outside the gene matches.

The chain uses TRBV11-2 and TRBJ1-4, with a weak D call TRBD1 (6 bases). CDR1 and CDR2 from the germline V gene are SGHAT and FQNNGV. The CDR3 extends over 15 amino acids. Trimming removed 6 bases from V and 5 bases from J, with 16 bases in between. The CDR3 DNA reads as TGTGCCAGCAGAATAGTAGGGGGAGGAAATGAAAAACTGTTTTTT. It is translated as CASRIVGGGNEKLFF.

This chain uses TRBV7-9 with TRBJ2-7; 9 bases align to TRBD2. CDR3 length: 15 residues. Germline CDR1 SEHNR, CDR2 FQNEAQ (reference sequence). Trimming at V came to 5 bases and at J to 5 bases, leaving 10 bases not matched to a gene. The CDR3 reads CASSPRTSETDEQYF. CDR3 nucleotide sequence: TGTGCCAGCAGCCCCCGGACTAGCGAAACAGACGAGCAGTACTTC.

The rearrangement links TRBV11-3 to TRBJ2-1, with 8 bases fitting TRBD1. The V gene end was trimmed by 5 bases and the J gene end by 8 bases; junction bases not matched to a gene: 5. CDR1 and CDR2 from the germline V gene are SGHNT and YENEEA. This CDR3 comprises 13 residues. CDR3 residues: CASSPRGQDEQFF. The DNA of the CDR3 is TGTGCCAGCAGCCCCAGGGGGCAGGATGAGCAGTTCTTC.

This clone has just a few counts. The rearrangement links TRBV30 to TRBJ1-2, with no clear D. Germline values: CDR1 GTSNPN, CDR2 SVGIG (reference sequence). CDR3 size: 10 residues. The V and J ends lost 3 bases and 5 bases respectively, with 4 bases between them. In nucleotides, the CDR3 is TGTGCCTGGAGCCTTTATGGCTACACCTTC. This sequence encodes CAWSLYGYTF.

The chain joins TRBV5-1 to TRBJ2-1, with D perhaps being TRBD1 or TRBD2 (6 bases each). Trimming removed 0 bases from V and 7 bases from J, with 17 bases in between. The germline gives CDR1 SGHRS, CDR2 YFSETQ. This CDR3 has 16 residues. The CDR3 protein is CASSLAPGALVNEQFF. CDR3 coding DNA: TGCGCCAGCAGCTTGGCGCCGGGGGCGCTGGTAAATGAGCAGTTCTTC.

This clone showed up just once. The sample carries other DNA sequences with the same CDR3. This chain joins TRBV9 and TRBJ2-7; the D is unclear. The CDR3 is 14 residues long. Germline V gene sequence: CDR1 SGDLS, CDR2 YYNGEE. Trimming removed 0 bases from V and 3 bases from J, with 10 bases in between. CDR3 loop: CASSVGSLGYEQYF. The CDR3 DNA reads TGTGCCAGCAGCGTAGGTAGTCTGGGCTACGAGCAGTACTTC.

This chain connects TRBV25-1 to TRBJ1-3; 7 bases are shared with TRBD1. The CDR3 is made up of 14 amino acids. V lost 3 bases, J lost 1 base, and 0 bases stayed unmatched. Germline V gives CDR1 MGHDK, CDR2 SYGVNS. In DNA, the CDR3 is TGTGCCAGCAGTGAGGGACAGTCTGGAAACACCATATATTTT. Its protein is CASSEGQSGNTIYF.

V gene TRBV5-4 combines with J gene TRBJ1-1, with TRBD1 identical over 8 bases. Germline CDR1 SGHNT, CDR2 YYREEE (reference sequence). After removal of 3 bases from V and 7 bases from J, the junction contained 11 bases not matched to a gene. CDR3 length: 15 amino acids. CDR3 sequence (DNA): TGTGCCAGCAGCTCTCCTGGACAGGGAAAGATTGAAGCTTTCTTT. Translated: CASSSPGQGKIEAFF.

The V call is TRBV5-6, the J call TRBJ1-5; TRBD1 agrees at 8 bases. The length of the CDR3 is 14 residues. Germline CDR1 and CDR2: SGHDT and YYEEEE. V shed 3 bases and J 6 bases; nucleotides not matched to a gene: 5. CDR3 bases: TGTGCCAGCAGCTCAGGACAGGGAGGTCAGCCCCAGCATTTT. Translation gives CASSSGQGGQPQHF.

This chain uses TRBV2 with TRBJ2-7; D is uncertain. The CDR3 runs 12 residues. The V end was cut by 8 bases, the J end by 0 bases, with 8 bases between. In germline, CDR1 is SNHLY, CDR2 FYNNEI. The CDR3 DNA sequence: TGTGCCAGCTATGTTAGCTCCTACGAGCAGTACTTC. It codes for CASYVSSYEQYF.

The chain uses TRBV28 and TRBJ2-1, with D maybe TRBD1 (6 bases). V lost 4 bases to trimming and J lost 8 bases, with 18 bases between them. The CDR3 sequence is 15 residues long. Germline V gives CDR1 MDHEN, CDR2 SYDVKM. For the CDR3, the DNA is TGTGCCAGCAGTTCCCCCAGGGGTGTTGTAGATGAGCAGTTCTTC. Translation: CASSSPRGVVDEQFF.

This clone was found a few times. The chain combines TRBV5-1 with TRBJ2-2; 9 nucleotides agree with TRBD2. This CDR3 has 16 amino acids. Germline V lookup: CDR1 SGHRS, CDR2 YFSETQ. Trimming cost V 0 bases and J 4 bases; bases outside gene matches: 4. CDR3 sequence reads: CASSLEERGVTGELFF. In nucleotides, the CDR3 is TGCGCCAGCAGCTTGGAAGAGCGGGGGGTCACCGGGGAGCTGTTTTTT.

The gene calls are TRBV10-2 and TRBJ2-3, with TRBD2 matching over 7 bases. V shed 3 bases, J shed 8 bases, and the junction held 11 bases outside the gene matches. The CDR3 has 15 amino acids. Per the germline V gene, CDR1 is WSHSY and CDR2 is SAAADI. Here the CDR3 reads CASSDLAAPLGTQYF. CDR3 nucleotides: TGCGCCAGCAGTGACCTAGCGGCACCCCTAGGTACGCAGTATTTT.

This chain connects TRBV28 to TRBJ1-2; D gene unclear. Trimming took off 3 bases at V and 2 bases at J, with 7 bases between the two ends. There are 13 residues in the CDR3. The germline V gene encodes CDR1 MDHEN and CDR2 SYDVKM. CDR3 in amino acids: CASSLDRNYGYTF. DNA of the CDR3: TGTGCCAGCAGTTTGGACCGAAACTATGGCTACACCTTC.

The chain joins TRBV5-1 to TRBJ2-7, with D possibly matching TRBD1 (6 bases). Trimming left V 5 bases short and J 5 bases short, with 8 bases between. CDR1 SGHRS and CDR2 YFSETQ come from the germline V gene. CDR3 size: 11 residues. The chain's CDR3 is CASSRGNEQYF. CDR3 nucleotide sequence: TGCGCCAGCAGTAGGGGGAACGAGCAGTACTTC.

This clone was counted between two and nine times. CDR3 sequence: CASSGGVASGIYEQYF. The DNA of the CDR3 is TGTGCCAGCAGCGGGGGAGTGGCTAGCGGTATCTACGAGCAGTACTTC. The rearrangement links TRBV11-2 to TRBJ2-7; 7 nucleotides line up with TRBD2. Per germline, CDR1 SGHAT and CDR2 FQNNGV. V gave up 5 bases and J gave up 3 bases; unmatched junction bases: 13. The CDR3 consists of 16 residues.

The rearrangement joins TRBV5-4 to TRBJ2-3; 9 bases fit TRBD2. The CDR3 covers 11 residues. The germline V gene encodes CDR1 SGHNT and CDR2 YYREEE (reference sequence). J lost 15 bases, V lost 4 bases, and 6 bases had no gene match. The CDR3 loop is CASSAPGLAYF. The DNA for the CDR3 is TGTGCCAGCAGCGCCCCGGGACTAGCCTATTTT.

The chain's CDR3 is CASSETGTGNTYEQYF. The DNA for the CDR3 is TGTGCCAGCAGCGAGACCGGGACAGGGAATACTTACGAGCAGTACTTC. This chain joins TRBV5-4 and TRBJ2-7; the match to TRBD1 covers 9 bases. Germline V gene sequence: CDR1 SGHNT, CDR2 YYREEE (reference sequence). This CDR3 comprises 16 residues. V lost 4 bases, J lost 4 bases, and 12 bases stayed unmatched. Full variable domain (remainder filled in from reference TRBV5-4 and TRBJ2-7): ETGVTQSPTHLIKTRGQQVTLRCSSQSGHNTVSWYQQALGQGPQFIFQYYREEENGRGNFPPRFSGLQFPNYSSELNVNALELDDSALYLCASSETGTGNTYEQYFGPGTRLTVT.

In its sample, this clone was seen once. The gene calls are TRBV2 and TRBJ2-5; 8 nucleotides line up with TRBD1. Germline CDR1 and CDR2: SNHLY and FYNNEI. The CDR3 spans 16 residues. V lost 5 bases and J lost 2; bases outside the gene matches: 10. In DNA, the CDR3 is TGTGCCAGCAGTCCGGAGACAGGGGTCCTACAAGAGACCCAGTACTTC. Its translation: CASSPETGVLQETQYF.

This clone was seen a handful of times. The CDR3 here is CASSLEGEYYEQYF. CDR3 coding DNA: TGTGCCAGCAGCTTGGAAGGAGAGTACTACGAGCAGTACTTC. The chain is built from TRBV5-5 and TRBJ2-7; D not certain. Germline CDR1 reads SGHKS; CDR2 reads YYEKEE (reference sequence). Trimming removed 0 bases at V and 3 bases at J, with 10 bases between. This CDR3 has 14 residues.

The chain recombines TRBV9 with TRBJ1-3; no definite D call. The ends were cut back, 4 bases at V and 4 bases at J, with 12 bases in the middle. CDR3 length equals 14 residues. Per the germline V gene, CDR1 is SGDLS and CDR2 is YYNGEE. The CDR3 here is CASSPDIGGNTIYF. Here the CDR3 DNA reads TGTGCCAGCAGCCCCGACATTGGGGGAAACACCATATATTTT.